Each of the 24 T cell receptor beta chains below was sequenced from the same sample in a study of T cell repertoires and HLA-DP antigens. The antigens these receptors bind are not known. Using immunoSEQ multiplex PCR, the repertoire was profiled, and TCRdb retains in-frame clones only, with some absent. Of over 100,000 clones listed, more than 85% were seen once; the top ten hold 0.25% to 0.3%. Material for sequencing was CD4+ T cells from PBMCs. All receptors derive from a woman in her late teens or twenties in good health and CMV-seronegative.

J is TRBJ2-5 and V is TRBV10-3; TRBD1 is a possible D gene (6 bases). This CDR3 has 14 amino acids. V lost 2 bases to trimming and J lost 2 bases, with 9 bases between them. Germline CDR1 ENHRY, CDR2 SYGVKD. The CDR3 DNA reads TGTGCCATCAGTGAGCAGGGGTGGCAAGAGACCCAGTACTTC. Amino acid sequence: CAISEQGWQETQYF.

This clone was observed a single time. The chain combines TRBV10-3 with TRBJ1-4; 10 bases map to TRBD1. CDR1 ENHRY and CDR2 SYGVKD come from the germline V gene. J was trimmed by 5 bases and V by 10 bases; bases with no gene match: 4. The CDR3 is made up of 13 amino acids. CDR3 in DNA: TGTGCCACCAGGGACAGGGGAAATGAAAAACTGTTTTTT. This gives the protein CATRDRGNEKLFF.

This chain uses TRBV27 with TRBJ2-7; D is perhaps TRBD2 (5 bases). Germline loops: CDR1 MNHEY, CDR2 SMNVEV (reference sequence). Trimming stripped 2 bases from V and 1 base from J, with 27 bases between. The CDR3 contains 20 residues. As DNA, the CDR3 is TGTGCCAGCAGTTTACTAGTTTTCAGCGCCCGAGGGTATATATCCTACGAGCAGTACTTC. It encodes CASSLLVFSARGYISYEQYF.

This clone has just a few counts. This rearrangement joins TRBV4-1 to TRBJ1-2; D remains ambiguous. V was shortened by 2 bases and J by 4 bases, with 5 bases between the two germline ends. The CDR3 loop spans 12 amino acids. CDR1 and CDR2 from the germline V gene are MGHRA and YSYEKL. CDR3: CASSQNGYGYTF. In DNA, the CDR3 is TGCGCCAGCAGCCAAAACGGCTATGGCTACACCTTC.

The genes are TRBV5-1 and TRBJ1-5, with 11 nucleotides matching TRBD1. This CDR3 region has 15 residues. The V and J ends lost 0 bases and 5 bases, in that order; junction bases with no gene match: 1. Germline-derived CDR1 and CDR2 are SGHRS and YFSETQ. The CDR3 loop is CASSLGTGGYQPQHF. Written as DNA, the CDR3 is TGCGCCAGCAGCTTGGGGACAGGGGGCTATCAGCCCCAGCATTTT.

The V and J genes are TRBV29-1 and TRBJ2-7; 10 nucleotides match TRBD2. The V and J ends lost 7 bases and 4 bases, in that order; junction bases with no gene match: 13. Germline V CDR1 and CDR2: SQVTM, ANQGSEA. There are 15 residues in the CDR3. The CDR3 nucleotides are TGCAGCGCCCGGGAAGGGTCTAGCGGGAGTTACGAGCAGTACTTC. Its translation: CSAREGSSGSYEQYF.

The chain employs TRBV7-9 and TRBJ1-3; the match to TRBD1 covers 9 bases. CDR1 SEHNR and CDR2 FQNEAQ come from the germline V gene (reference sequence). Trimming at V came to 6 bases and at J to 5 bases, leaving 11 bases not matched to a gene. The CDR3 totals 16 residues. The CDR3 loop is CASSFSTGGPRNTIYF. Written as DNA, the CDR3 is TGTGCCAGCAGTTTCTCTACAGGGGGCCCTAGAAACACCATATATTTT.

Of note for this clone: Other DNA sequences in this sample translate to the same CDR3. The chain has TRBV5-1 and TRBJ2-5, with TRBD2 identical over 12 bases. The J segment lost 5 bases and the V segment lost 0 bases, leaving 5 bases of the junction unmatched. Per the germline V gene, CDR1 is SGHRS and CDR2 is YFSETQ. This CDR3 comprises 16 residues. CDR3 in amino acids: CASSLGLAGGQETQYF. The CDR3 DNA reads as TGCGCCAGCAGCTTGGGGCTAGCGGGGGGGCAGGAGACCCAGTACTTC.

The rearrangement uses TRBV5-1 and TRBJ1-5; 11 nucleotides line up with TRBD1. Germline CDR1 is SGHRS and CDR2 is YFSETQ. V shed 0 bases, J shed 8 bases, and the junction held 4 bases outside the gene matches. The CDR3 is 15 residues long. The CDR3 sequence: CASSLGDRGFEPQHF. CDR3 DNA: TGCGCCAGCAGCTTGGGGGACAGGGGGTTTGAGCCCCAGCATTTT.

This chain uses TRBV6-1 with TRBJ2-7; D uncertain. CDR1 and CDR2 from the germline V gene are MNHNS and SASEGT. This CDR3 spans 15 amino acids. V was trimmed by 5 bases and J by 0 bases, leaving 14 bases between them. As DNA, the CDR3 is TGTGCCAGCAGTCCTTCTAACGGTGCCTCCTACGAGCAGTACGTC. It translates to CASSPSNGASYEQYV.

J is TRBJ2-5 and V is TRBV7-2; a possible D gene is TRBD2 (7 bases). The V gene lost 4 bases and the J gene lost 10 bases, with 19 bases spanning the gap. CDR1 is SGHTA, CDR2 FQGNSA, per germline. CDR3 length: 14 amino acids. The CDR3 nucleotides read TGTGCCAGCAGCTCGGGGGGCCGGAAAGAGGTCCAGTACTTC. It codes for CASSSGGRKEVQYF.

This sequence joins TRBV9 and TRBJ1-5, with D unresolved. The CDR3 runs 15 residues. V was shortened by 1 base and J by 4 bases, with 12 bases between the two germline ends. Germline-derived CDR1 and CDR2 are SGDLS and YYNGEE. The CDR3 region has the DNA TGTGCCAGCAGCGTAAGCCAGCTTCCTAATCAGCCCCAGCATTTT. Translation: CASSVSQLPNQPQHF.

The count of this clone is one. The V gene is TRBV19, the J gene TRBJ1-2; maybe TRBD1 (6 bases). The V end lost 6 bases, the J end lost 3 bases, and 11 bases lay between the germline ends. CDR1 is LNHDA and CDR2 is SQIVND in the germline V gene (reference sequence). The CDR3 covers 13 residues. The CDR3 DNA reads TGTGCCAGTAGAGAACAGGGACACTATGGCTACACCTTC. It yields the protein CASREQGHYGYTF.

DNA for the CDR3: TGTGCCAGCAGCGCCAAAGCGGGAGGGCAGACCGGGGAGCTGTTTTTT. Translation: CASSAKAGGQTGELFF. This chain uses TRBV6-4 with TRBJ2-2, with TRBD2 matching 10 bases. This CDR3 contains 16 residues. In germline, CDR1 is MRHNA, CDR2 SNTAGT. J was trimmed by 5 bases and V by 6 bases; bases with no gene match: 9.

The CDR3 DNA sequence: TGTGCCAGCAGTGAGGGGACGGCGGGGCGTGAAAAACTGTTTTTT. Its translation is CASSEGTAGREKLFF. This sequence joins TRBV6-1 and TRBJ1-4; maybe TRBD1 (5 bases). Trimming took 3 bases from V and 7 from J, leaving 15 bases between them. This CDR3 contains 15 residues. In germline, CDR1 is MNHNS, CDR2 SASEGT.

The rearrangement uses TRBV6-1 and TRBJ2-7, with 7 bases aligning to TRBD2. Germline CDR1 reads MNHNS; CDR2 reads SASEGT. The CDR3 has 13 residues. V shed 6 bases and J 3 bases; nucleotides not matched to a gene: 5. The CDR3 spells CASSRDYLYEQYV. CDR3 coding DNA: TGTGCCAGCAGCCGGGACTACCTCTACGAGCAGTACGTC.

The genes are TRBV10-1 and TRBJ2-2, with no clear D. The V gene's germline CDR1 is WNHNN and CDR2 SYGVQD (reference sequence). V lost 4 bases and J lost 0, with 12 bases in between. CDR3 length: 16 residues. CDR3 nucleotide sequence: TGCGCCAGCAGTGCCCTACGGCCCTCGAACACCGGGGAGCTGTTTTTT. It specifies CASSALRPSNTGELFF.

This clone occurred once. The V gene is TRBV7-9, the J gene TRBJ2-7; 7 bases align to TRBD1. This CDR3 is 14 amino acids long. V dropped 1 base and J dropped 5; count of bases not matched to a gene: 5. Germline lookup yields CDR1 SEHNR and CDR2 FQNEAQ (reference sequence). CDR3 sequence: CASSLGRQGNEQYV. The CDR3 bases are TGTGCCAGCAGCTTAGGCCGACAGGGCAACGAGCAGTACGTC.

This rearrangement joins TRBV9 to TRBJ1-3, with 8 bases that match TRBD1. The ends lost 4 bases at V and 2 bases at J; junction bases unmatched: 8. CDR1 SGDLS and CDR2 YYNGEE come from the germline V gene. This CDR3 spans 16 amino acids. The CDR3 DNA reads TGTGCCAGCAGCAGCGGACAGGGTACGGCTGGAAACACCATATATTTT. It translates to CASSSGQGTAGNTIYF.

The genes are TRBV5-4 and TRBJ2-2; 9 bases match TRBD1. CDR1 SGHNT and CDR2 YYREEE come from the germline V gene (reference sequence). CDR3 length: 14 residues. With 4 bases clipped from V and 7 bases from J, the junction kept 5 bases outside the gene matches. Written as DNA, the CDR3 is TGTGCCAGCAGCGCGGGACAGGGAGACGGGGAGCTGTTTTTT. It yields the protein CASSAGQGDGELFF.

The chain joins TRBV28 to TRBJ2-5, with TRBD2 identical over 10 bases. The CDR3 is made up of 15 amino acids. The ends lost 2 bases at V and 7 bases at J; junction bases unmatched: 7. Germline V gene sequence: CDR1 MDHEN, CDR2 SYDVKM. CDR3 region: CASSLRLAGPGTQYF. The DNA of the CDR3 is TGTGCCAGCAGTTTACGACTAGCGGGCCCAGGGACCCAGTACTTC.

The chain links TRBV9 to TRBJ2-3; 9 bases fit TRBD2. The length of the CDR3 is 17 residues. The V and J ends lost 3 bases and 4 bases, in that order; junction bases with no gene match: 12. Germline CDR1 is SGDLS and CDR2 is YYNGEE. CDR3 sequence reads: CASSELYAGGMADTQYF. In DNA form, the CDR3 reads TGTGCCAGCAGCGAACTTTATGCGGGGGGGATGGCAGATACGCAGTATTTT.

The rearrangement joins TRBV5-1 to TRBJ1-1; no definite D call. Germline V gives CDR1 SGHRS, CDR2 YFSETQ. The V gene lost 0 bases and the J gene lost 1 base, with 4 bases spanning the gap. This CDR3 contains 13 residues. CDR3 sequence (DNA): TGCGCCAGCAGCTTGGCTCAGAACACTGAAGCTTTCTTT. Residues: CASSLAQNTEAFF.

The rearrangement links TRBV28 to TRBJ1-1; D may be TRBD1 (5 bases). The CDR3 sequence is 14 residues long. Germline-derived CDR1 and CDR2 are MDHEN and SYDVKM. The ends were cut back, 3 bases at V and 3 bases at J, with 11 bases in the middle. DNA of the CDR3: TGTGCCAGCAGTTTGGTAGGGGTGGACACTGAAGCTTTCTTT. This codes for CASSLVGVDTEAFF.